A single sample gave rise to the 7 T cell receptor beta chains below, sequenced in a study of shared clonotypes between healthy human individuals (dated by TCRdb to about 2020). The protocol used for the library was the immunoSEQ multiplex PCR assay. Imported from immuneACCESS, the table was reduced by TCRdb to in-frame sequences with V and J called. These copies leave out some clones; in studies compared against another copy, an unresolved V gene accounts for under half, and the cause of the remainder is not known. The sample table holds nearly 1 million clones, of which over 60% were seen once. The ten biggest clones cover approximately 1.5% of the sample. The source material was memory CD4+ T cells sorted from blood. This specimen's cell subset or site label, per the study, means: CD45RA-negative fraction. The receptors were gathered from a man younger than 35 in good health.

The chain carries TRBV5-1 and TRBJ2-1; TRBD1 matches 10 bases. The CDR3 spans 14 residues. Trimming removed 5 bases from V and 7 bases from J; junction bases left unmatched: 6. Germline values: CDR1 SGHRS, CDR2 YFSETQ. For the CDR3, the DNA is TGCGCCAGCAGTCGCGGGACAGGGGTAAATGAGCAGTTCTTC. Amino acid sequence: CASSRGTGVNEQFF.

In regard to this clone: The same CDR3 also results from other DNA sequences found in this sample. This chain's CDR3 is CASSYSDRAHEQYF. The DNA of the CDR3 is TGTGCCAGCAGTTACTCGGACAGGGCTCACGAGCAGTACTTC. This chain links TRBV6-5 with TRBJ2-7; 8 positions match TRBD1. V was clipped by 0 bases and J by 5 bases; unmatched bases: 3. Per germline, CDR1 MNHEY and CDR2 SVGAGI. The CDR3 runs 14 residues.

The chain uses TRBV19 and TRBJ1-5; a possible D gene is TRBD1 (6 bases). The CDR3 contains 14 residues. V gave up 5 bases and J gave up 6 bases, with 14 bases separating them. CDR1 is LNHDA, CDR2 SQIVND, per germline (reference sequence). The CDR3 nucleotides are TGTGCCAGTAGTGGTCTCCAGGGGACTCAGCCCCAGCATTTT. It codes for CASSGLQGTQPQHF.

V and J are TRBV7-9 and TRBJ2-7; D gene uncertain. The CDR3 length is 13 residues. Germline-derived CDR1 and CDR2 are SEHNR and FQNEAQ (reference sequence). The ends were cut back, 1 base at V and 4 bases at J, with 8 bases in the middle. CDR3 nucleotides: TGTGCCAGCAGCTTAGGACCGCGTTACGAGCAGTACTTC. The encoded protein is CASSLGPRYEQYF.

This clone was recorded a few times. At the DNA level, this CDR3 is encoded by other sequences in the same sample as well. The gene calls are TRBV19 and TRBJ1-1; D not certain. CDR1 and CDR2 from the germline V gene are LNHDA and SQIVND (reference sequence). V lost 3 bases and J lost 4, with 9 bases in between. This CDR3 comprises 13 residues. Written as DNA, the CDR3 is TGTGCCAGTAGTATCCGGGGTCTCACTGAAGCTTTCTTT. This translates into CASSIRGLTEAFF.

The J gene is TRBJ1-6, the V gene TRBV5-8; TRBD1 matches at 9 bases. Germline V gene lookup returns CDR1 SGHTS and CDR2 YDEGEE. Losses at the gene ends were 2 bases for V and 7 bases for J; bases not matched to a gene: 4. The CDR3 totals 15 residues. The CDR3 nucleotides are TGTGCCAGCAGCTTAACAGGGGGCCGGAATTCACCCCTCCACTTT. Translated, it gives CASSLTGGRNSPLHF.

The chain employs TRBV5-1 and TRBJ1-2, with D maybe TRBD1 (5 bases). The CDR3 consists of 15 residues. V shed 4 bases and J shed 6 bases, with 19 bases lying between them. CDR1 is SGHRS and CDR2 is YFSETQ in the germline V gene. In DNA form, the CDR3 reads TGCGCCAGCAGCCTTTCCGGGACGGGGAGAGATGGCTACACCTTC. Protein product: CASSLSGTGRDGYTF. The variable domain in full, with the rest retrieved from reference TRBV5-1 and TRBJ1-2, is KAGVTQTPRYLIKTRGQQVTLSCSPISGHRSVSWYQQTPGQGLQFLFEYFSETQRNKGNFPGRFSGRQFSNSRSEMNVSTLELGDSALYLCASSLSGTGRDGYTFGSGTRLTVV.